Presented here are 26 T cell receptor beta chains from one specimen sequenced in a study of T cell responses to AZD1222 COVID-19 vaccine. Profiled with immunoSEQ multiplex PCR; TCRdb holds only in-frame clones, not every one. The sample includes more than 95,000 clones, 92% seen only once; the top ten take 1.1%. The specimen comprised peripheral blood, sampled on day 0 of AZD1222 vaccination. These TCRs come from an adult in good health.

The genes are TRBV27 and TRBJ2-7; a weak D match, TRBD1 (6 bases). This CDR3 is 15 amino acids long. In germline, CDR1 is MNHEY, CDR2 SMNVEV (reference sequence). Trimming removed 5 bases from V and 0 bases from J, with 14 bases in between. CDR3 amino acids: CASSPRGADSYEQYF. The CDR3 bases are TGTGCCAGCAGTCCCAGGGGTGCGGACTCCTACGAGCAGTACTTC.

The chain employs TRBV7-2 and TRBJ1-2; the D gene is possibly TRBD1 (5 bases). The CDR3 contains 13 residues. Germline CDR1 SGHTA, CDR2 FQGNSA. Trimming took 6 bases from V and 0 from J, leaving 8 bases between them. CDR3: CASSSGTNYGYTF. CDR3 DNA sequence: TGTGCCAGCAGTTCAGGGACTAACTATGGCTACACCTTC.

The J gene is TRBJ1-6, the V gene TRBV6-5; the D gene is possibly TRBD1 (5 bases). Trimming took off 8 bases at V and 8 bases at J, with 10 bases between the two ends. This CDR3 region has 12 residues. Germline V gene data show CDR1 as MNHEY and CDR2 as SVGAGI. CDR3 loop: CASGTNDSPLHF. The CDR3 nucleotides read TGTGCCAGCGGGACGAACGATTCACCCCTCCACTTT.

CDR3 DNA: TGTGCCAGCAGTTTGGGGGGAACCGGGGAGCTGTTTTTT. Translation: CASSLGGTGELFF. This chain joins TRBV12-3 or TRBV12-4 and TRBJ2-2; TRBD2 might be the D (6 bases). The CDR3 runs to 13 residues. Trimming took off 3 bases at V and 5 bases at J, with 7 bases between the two ends.

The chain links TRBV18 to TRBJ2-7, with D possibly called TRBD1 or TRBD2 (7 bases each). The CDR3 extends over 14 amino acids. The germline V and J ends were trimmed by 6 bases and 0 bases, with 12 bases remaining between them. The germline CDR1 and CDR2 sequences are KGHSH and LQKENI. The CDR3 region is CASSQGGGSYEQYF. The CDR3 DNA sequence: TGTGCCAGCTCCCAGGGGGGGGGCTCCTACGAGCAGTACTTC.

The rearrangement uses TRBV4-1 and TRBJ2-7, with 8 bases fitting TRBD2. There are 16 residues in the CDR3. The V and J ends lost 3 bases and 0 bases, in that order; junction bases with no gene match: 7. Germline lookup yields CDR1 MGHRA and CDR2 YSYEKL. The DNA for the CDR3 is TGCGCCAGCAGCCAGCACACTAGCGGTAGCTCCTACGAGCAGTACTTC. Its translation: CASSQHTSGSSYEQYF.

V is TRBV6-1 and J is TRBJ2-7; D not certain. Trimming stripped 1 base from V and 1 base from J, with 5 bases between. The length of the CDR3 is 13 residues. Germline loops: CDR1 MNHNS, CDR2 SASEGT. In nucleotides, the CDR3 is TGTGCCAGCAGTGAAGGACATTCCTACGAGCAGTACTTC. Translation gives CASSEGHSYEQYF.

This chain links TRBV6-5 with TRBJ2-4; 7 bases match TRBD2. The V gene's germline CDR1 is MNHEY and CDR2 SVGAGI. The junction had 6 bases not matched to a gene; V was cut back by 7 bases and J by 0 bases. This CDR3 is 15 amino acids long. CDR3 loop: CASTQAGVAKNIQYF. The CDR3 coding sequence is TGTGCCAGCACACAGGCGGGGGTAGCCAAAAACATTCAGTACTTC.

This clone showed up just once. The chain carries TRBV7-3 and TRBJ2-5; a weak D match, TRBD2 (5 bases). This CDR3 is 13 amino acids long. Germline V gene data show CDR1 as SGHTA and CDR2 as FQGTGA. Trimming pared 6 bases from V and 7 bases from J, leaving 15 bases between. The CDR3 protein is CASSLGEHGTQYF. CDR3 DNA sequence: TGTGCCAGCAGTCTTGGGGAGCACGGGACCCAGTACTTC. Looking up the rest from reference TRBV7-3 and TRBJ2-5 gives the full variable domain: GAGVSQTPSNKVTEKGKYVELRCDPISGHTALYWYRQSLGQGPEFLIYFQGTGAADDSGLPNDRFFAVRPEGSVSTLKIQRTERGDSAVYLCASSLGEHGTQYFGPGTRLLVL.

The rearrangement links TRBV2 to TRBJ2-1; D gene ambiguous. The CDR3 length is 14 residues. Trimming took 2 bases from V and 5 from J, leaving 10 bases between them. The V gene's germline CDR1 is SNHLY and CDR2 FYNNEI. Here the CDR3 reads CASSELWENNEQFF. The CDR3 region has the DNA TGTGCCAGCAGTGAACTTTGGGAAAACAATGAGCAGTTCTTC.

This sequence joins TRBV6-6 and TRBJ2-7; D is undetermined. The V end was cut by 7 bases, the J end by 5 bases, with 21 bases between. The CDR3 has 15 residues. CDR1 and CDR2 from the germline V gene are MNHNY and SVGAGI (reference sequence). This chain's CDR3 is CASTHRSGPRNEQYF. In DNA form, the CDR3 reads TGTGCCAGCACCCATAGGTCCGGACCCAGGAACGAGCAGTACTTC.

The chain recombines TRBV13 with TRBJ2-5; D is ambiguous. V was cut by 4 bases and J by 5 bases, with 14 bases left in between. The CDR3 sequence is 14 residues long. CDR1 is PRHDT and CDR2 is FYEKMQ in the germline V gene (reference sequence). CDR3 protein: CASSSVTSGETQYF. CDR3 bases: TGTGCCAGCAGCTCGGTAACCTCCGGTGAGACCCAGTACTTC.

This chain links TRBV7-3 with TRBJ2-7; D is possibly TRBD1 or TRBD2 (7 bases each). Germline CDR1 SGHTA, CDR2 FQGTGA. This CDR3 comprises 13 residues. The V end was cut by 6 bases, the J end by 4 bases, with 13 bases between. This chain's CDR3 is CASSRQGGYEQYF. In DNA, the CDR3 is TGTGCCAGCAGTCGACAGGGAGGGTACGAGCAGTACTTC. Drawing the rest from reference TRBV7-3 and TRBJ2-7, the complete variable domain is GAGVSQTPSNKVTEKGKYVELRCDPISGHTALYWYRQSLGQGPEFLIYFQGTGAADDSGLPNDRFFAVRPEGSVSTLKIQRTERGDSAVYLCASSRQGGYEQYFGPGTRLTVT.

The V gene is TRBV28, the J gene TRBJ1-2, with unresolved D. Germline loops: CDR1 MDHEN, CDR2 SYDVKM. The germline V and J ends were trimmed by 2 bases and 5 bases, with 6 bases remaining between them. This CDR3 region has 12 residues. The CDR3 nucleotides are TGTGCCAGCAGTTTACATAGGTATGGCTACACCTTC. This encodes CASSLHRYGYTF.

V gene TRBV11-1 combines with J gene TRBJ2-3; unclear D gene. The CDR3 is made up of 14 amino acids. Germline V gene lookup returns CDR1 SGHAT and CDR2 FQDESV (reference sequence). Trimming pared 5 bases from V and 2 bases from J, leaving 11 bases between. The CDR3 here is CASSPDPHTDTQYF. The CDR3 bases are TGTGCCAGCAGCCCAGATCCGCACACAGATACGCAGTATTTT.

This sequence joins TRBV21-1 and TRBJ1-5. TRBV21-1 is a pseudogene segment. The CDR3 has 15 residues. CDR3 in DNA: TGTGCCAGCAGCGGGGAGGGAAGACGAAGTCAGCCCCAGCATTTT. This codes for CASSGEGRRSQPQHF.

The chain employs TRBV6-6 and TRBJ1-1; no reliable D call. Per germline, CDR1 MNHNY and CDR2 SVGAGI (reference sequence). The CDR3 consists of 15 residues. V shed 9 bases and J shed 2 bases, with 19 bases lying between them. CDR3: CASTSPDRPNTEAFF. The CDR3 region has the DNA TGTGCCAGTACCTCCCCAGACCGCCCCAACACTGAAGCTTTCTTT.

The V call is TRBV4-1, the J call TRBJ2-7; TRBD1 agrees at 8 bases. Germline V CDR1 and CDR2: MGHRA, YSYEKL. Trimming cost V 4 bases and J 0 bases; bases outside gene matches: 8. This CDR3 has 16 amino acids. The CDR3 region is CASSPRGQGSSYEQYF. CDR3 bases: TGCGCCAGCAGCCCCAGGGGGCAGGGAAGCTCCTACGAGCAGTACTTC.

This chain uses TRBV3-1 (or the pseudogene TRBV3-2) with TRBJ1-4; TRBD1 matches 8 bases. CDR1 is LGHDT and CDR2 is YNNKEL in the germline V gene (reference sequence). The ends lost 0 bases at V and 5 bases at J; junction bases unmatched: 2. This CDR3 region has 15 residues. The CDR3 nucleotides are TGTGCCAGCAGCCAAGATCGGGACAGGAATGAAAAACTGTTTTTT. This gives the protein CASSQDRDRNEKLFF.

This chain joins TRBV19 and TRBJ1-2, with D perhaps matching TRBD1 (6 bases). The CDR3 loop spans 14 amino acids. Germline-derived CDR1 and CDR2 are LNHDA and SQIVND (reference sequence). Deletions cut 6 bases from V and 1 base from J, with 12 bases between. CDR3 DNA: TGTGCCAGTAGGCAGACAGGATATAACTATGGCTACACCTTC. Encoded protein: CASRQTGYNYGYTF. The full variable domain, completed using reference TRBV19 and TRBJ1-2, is DGGITQSPKYLFRKEGQNVTLSCEQNLNHDAMYWYRQDPGQGLRLIYYSQIVNDFQKGDIAEGYSVSREKKESFPLTVTSAQKNPTAFYLCASRQTGYNYGYTFGSGTRLTVV.

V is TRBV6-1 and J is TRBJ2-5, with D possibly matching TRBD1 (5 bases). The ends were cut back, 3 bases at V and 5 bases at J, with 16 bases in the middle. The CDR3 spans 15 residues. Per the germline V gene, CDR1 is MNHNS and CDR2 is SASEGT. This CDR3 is CASSESESRGETQYF. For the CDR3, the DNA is TGTGCCAGCAGTGAGTCGGAGTCTAGGGGCGAGACCCAGTACTTC.

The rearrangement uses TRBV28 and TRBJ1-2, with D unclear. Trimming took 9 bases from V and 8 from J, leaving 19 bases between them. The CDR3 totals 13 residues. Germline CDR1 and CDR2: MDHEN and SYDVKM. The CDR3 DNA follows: TGTGCCAGTCAAATAAACGGGGTACAGGGCTACACCTTC. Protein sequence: CASQINGVQGYTF.

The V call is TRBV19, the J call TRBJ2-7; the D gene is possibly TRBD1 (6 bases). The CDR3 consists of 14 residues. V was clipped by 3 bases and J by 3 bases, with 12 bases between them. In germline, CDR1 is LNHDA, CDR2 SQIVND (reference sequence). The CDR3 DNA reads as TGTGCCAGTAGTATCTGGGGACAAATCTACGAGCAGTACTTC. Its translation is CASSIWGQIYEQYF.

The CDR3 loop reads CASSGRLAGVGTDTQYF. The CDR3 bases are TGTGCCAGCAGCGGTCGGCTAGCGGGAGTGGGGACAGATACGCAGTATTTT. This chain connects TRBV5-4 to TRBJ2-3; 10 bases match TRBD2. This CDR3 spans 17 amino acids. After removal of 4 bases from V and 3 bases from J, the junction contained 11 bases not matched to a gene. Germline CDR1 and CDR2: SGHNT and YYREEE (reference sequence).

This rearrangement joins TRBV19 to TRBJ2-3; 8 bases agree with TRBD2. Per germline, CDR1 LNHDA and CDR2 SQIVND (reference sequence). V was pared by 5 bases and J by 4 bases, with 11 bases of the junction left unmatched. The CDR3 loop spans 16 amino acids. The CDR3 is CASSPFGAGGADTQYF. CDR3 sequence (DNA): TGTGCCAGTAGTCCTTTTGGGGCGGGGGGAGCAGATACGCAGTATTTT.

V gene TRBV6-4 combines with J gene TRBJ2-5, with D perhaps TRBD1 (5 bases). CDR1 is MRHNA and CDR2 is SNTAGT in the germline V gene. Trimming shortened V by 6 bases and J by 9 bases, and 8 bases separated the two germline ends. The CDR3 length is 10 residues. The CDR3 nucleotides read TGTGCCAGCAGAGCCAGGGCCCAGTACTTC. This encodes CASRARAQYF.